A single sample gave rise to the 21 T cell receptor beta chains below, sequenced in a study of cytomegalovirus exposure and HLA in healthy donors. PCR used 60 Vbeta primers and 13 Jbeta primers. Profiling relied on immunoSEQ multiplex PCR, and the TCRdb table lists in-frame clones only, not all of them. This table has 65,000 to 85,000 clones, approximately 72% appearing once. The material sequenced was PBMCs. Every receptor here comes from a woman aged 40 to 50 in good health and CMV-seropositive.

This sequence joins TRBV9 and TRBJ2-7; no reliable D call. The V end lost 0 bases, the J end lost 1 base, and 8 bases lay between the germline ends. This CDR3 contains 14 residues. CDR1 is SGDLS and CDR2 is YYNGEE in the germline V gene. The CDR3 sequence: CASSVGGSSYEQYF. For the CDR3, the DNA is TGTGCCAGCAGCGTAGGCGGCAGTTCCTACGAGCAGTACTTC.

The CDR3 coding sequence is TGTGCCAGCAGCCCACGGGGCCTTAGCGGGGACTCCTACAATGAGCAGTTCTTC. Translated, it gives CASSPRGLSGDSYNEQFF. The rearrangement links TRBV9 to TRBJ2-1, with 8 bases lining up with TRBD2. This CDR3 is built from 18 residues. Per the germline V gene, CDR1 is SGDLS and CDR2 is YYNGEE. V gave up 4 bases and J gave up 0 bases; unmatched junction bases: 12.

The chain employs TRBV27 and TRBJ2-1; D uncertain. Germline V lookup: CDR1 MNHEY, CDR2 SMNVEV (reference sequence). CDR3 length: 14 residues. V lost 2 bases to trimming and J lost 5 bases, with 10 bases between them. The CDR3 DNA reads TGTGCCAGCAGTTTAGTACGAGGAAACAATGAGCAGTTCTTC. Amino acid sequence: CASSLVRGNNEQFF.

V gene TRBV27 combines with J gene TRBJ2-3; 9 bases agree with TRBD2. The CDR3 contains 14 residues. The V gene's germline CDR1 is MNHEY and CDR2 SMNVEV (reference sequence). The V segment lost 2 bases and the J segment 4 bases; nucleotides outside the gene matches: 1. The CDR3: CASSLAGGSDTQYF. CDR3 in DNA: TGTGCCAGCAGTTTAGCGGGGGGGTCAGATACGCAGTATTTT.

CDR3 region: CASSTSMRREQYF. CDR3 DNA: TGTGCCAGTAGTACTTCTATGAGGAGGGAGCAGTACTTC. This chain joins TRBV19 and TRBJ2-5; TRBD2 is a possible D gene (6 bases). The CDR3 is 13 residues long. V lost 4 bases to trimming and J lost 11 bases, with 17 bases between them. The germline V gene encodes CDR1 LNHDA and CDR2 SQIVND (reference sequence).

About this clone itself: An end of the junction differs from the germline gene, which may be a read error. The J gene is TRBJ2-7, the V gene TRBV7-9; 8 positions match TRBD1. Germline V lookup: CDR1 SEHNR, CDR2 FQNEAQ (reference sequence). This CDR3 region has 15 residues. In DNA form, the CDR3 reads TGTTCCAGCAGCTTAGACAGGGGCAACTCCTACGAGCAGTACTTC. Translation gives CSSSLDRGNSYEQYF.

Points on this clone: Germline and junction disagree at one end, which may indicate a read error. CDR3 sequence: CSSSLGIGEQYF. The CDR3 DNA is TGTTCCAGCAGCTTAGGGATCGGGGAGCAGTACTTC. This chain joins TRBV7-9 and TRBJ2-7; D is unresolved. The CDR3 runs to 12 residues. Germline V gene sequence: CDR1 SEHNR, CDR2 FQNEAQ (reference sequence).

The V gene is TRBV11-2, the J gene TRBJ2-7; D is uncertain. Deletions cut 0 bases from V and 0 bases from J, with 9 bases between. CDR3 length equals 15 residues. Looked up from germline, CDR1 is SGHAT and CDR2 is FQNNGV. This chain's CDR3 is CASSLDYGGSYEQYF. The DNA for the CDR3 is TGTGCCAGCAGCTTAGATTACGGCGGCTCCTACGAGCAGTACTTC.

The rearrangement joins TRBV6-4 to TRBJ1-1; TRBD1 might be the D (6 bases). This CDR3 has 12 amino acids. Between the trimmed V and J ends, which lost 3 bases and 4 bases, there was a span of 6 bases. The germline CDR1 and CDR2 sequences are MRHNA and SNTAGT. DNA for the CDR3: TGTGCCAGCAGTGAAGGGGGCACTGAAGCTTTCTTT. This sequence encodes CASSEGGTEAFF.

V usage is TRBV18 and J usage is TRBJ1-2; D is undetermined. V lost 3 bases and J lost 4, with 9 bases in between. The CDR3 has 13 amino acids. The germline gives CDR1 KGHSH, CDR2 LQKENI. CDR3 nucleotide sequence: TGTGCCAGCTCACCCGATGGAGCCTATGGCTACACCTTC. Translating gives CASSPDGAYGYTF.

The J gene is TRBJ2-5, the V gene TRBV5-1; no clear D gene. The J call may be wrong; the DNA end is better matched by TRBJ2-7. Per the germline V gene, CDR1 is SGHRS and CDR2 is YFSETQ. The CDR3 length is 13 residues. In DNA form, the CDR3 reads TGCGCCAGCAGCTTGACCGGTCGGTACGAGCAGTACTTC. Residues: CASSLTGRYEQYF.

J is TRBJ2-2 and V is TRBV6-4; 10 nucleotides line up with TRBD2. Germline CDR1 is MRHNA and CDR2 is SNTAGT. The CDR3 extends over 18 amino acids. The junction had 8 bases not matched to a gene; V was cut back by 2 bases and J by 2 bases. The CDR3 protein is CASSDRLLAGVNTGELFF. Written as DNA, the CDR3 is TGTGCCAGCAGTGACAGATTGCTAGCGGGAGTTAACACCGGGGAGCTGTTTTTT.

The table lists this clone with a few counts. The chain recombines TRBV5-4 with TRBJ2-1, with 8 bases fitting TRBD2. CDR1 SGHNT and CDR2 YYREEE come from the germline V gene (reference sequence). The CDR3 runs 17 residues. V shed 0 bases, J shed 3 bases, and the junction held 8 bases outside the gene matches. Written as DNA, the CDR3 is TGTGCCAGCAGCTTGGAAATTTTAGCGGGGCTCTACAATGAGCAGTTCTTC. This gives the protein CASSLEILAGLYNEQFF.

This rearrangement joins TRBV13 to TRBJ2-4, with 9 bases that match TRBD2. The CDR3 length is 14 residues. Germline CDR1 reads PRHDT; CDR2 reads FYEKMQ (reference sequence). With 3 bases clipped from V and 11 bases from J, the junction kept 8 bases outside the gene matches. CDR3 in amino acids: CASSFAGGAGVQYF. DNA for the CDR3: TGTGCCAGCAGCTTCGCGGGGGGGGCCGGCGTTCAGTACTTC.

This clone was seen a handful of times. The chain uses TRBV6-5 and TRBJ1-1; the D is unclear. Trimming removed 6 bases at V and 5 bases at J, with 16 bases between. Germline CDR1 reads MNHEY; CDR2 reads SVGAGI. This CDR3 is 14 amino acids long. The DNA of the CDR3 is TGTGCCAGCAGCCGGGAAAGGATAAGGACTGAAGCTTTCTTT. Its protein product is CASSRERIRTEAFF.

This clone was counted once. The CDR3 reads CASSPEWGNTIYF. CDR3 bases: TGTGCCAGCAGCCCGGAGTGGGGAAACACCATATATTTT. V is TRBV5-4 and J is TRBJ1-3; no firm D call. The CDR3 loop spans 13 amino acids. Germline values: CDR1 SGHNT, CDR2 YYREEE (reference sequence). V was cut by 4 bases and J by 4 bases, with 9 bases left in between.

The chain uses TRBV4-1 and TRBJ2-5, with D possibly being TRBD2 (5 bases). The germline gives CDR1 MGHRA, CDR2 YSYEKL. Trimming took off 1 base at V and 7 bases at J, with 10 bases between the two ends. The CDR3 spans 13 residues. CDR3 DNA sequence: TGCGCCAGCAGCCAAGGGGTTGCGGGGACCCAGTACTTC. Encoded protein: CASSQGVAGTQYF.

The chain uses TRBV7-9 and TRBJ2-6; D possibly corresponds to TRBD1 (6 bases). V gave up 5 bases and J gave up 0 bases, with 17 bases separating them. The CDR3 sequence is 18 residues long. Germline CDR1 and CDR2: SEHNR and FQNEAQ (reference sequence). The CDR3 coding sequence is TGTGCCAGCAGCAGGTACAGGGTAGGAGGCTCTGGGGCCAACGTCCTGACTTTC. Translating gives CASSRYRVGGSGANVLTF.

The rearrangement uses TRBV28 and TRBJ1-1; no clear D. V was cut by 3 bases and J by 0 bases, with 14 bases left in between. Looked up from germline, CDR1 is MDHEN and CDR2 is SYDVKM. The CDR3 spans 16 residues. In nucleotides, the CDR3 is TGTGCCAGCAGTTTCGCAAGTCACAGCATGAACACTGAAGCTTTCTTT. Translated, it gives CASSFASHSMNTEAFF.

V is TRBV7-9 and J is TRBJ1-1; D perhaps matches TRBD1 (5 bases). The CDR3 is made up of 15 amino acids. Germline assignment: CDR1 SEHNR and CDR2 FQNEAQ (reference sequence). Trimming stripped 2 bases from V and 1 base from J, with 11 bases between. CDR3 sequence (DNA): TGTGCCAGCAGCTTAAAGTCAGGGAAGAACACTGAAGCTTTCTTT. The encoded protein is CASSLKSGKNTEAFF.

The rearrangement uses TRBV28 and TRBJ1-2; no definite D call. V lost 1 base, J lost 8 bases, and 11 bases lay in between. Germline CDR1 MDHEN, CDR2 SYDVKM. This CDR3 comprises 13 residues. The CDR3 protein is CASSLSSGMGYTF. The CDR3 DNA sequence: TGTGCCAGCAGTTTATCCTCGGGTATGGGCTACACCTTC.